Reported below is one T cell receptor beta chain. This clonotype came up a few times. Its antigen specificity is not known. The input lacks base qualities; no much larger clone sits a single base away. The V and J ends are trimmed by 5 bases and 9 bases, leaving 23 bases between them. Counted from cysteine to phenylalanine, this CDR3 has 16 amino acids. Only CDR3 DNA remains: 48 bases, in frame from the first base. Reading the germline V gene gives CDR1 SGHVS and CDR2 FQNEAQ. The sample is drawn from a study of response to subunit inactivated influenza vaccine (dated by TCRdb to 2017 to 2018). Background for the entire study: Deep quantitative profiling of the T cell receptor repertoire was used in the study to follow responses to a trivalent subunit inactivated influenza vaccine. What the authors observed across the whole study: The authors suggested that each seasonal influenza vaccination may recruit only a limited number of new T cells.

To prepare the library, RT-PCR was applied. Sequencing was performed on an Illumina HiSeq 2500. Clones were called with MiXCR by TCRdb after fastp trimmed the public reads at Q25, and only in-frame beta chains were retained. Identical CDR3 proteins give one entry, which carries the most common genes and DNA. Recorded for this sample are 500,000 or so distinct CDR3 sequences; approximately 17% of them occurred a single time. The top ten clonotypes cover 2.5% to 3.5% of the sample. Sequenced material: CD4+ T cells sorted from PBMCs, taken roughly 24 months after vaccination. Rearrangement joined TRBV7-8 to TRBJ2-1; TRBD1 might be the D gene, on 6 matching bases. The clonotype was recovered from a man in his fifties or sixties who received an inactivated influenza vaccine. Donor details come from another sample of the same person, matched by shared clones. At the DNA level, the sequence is TGTGCCAGCAGCCCCACCCGACAGGACCGATACGGTGAGCAGTTCTTC. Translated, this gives CASSPTRQDRYGEQFF.